Listed below are T cell receptor beta chains from one sample, sequenced in a study of identical twins. Each CDR3 protein gets one entry after TCRdb re-called the 5' RACE reads with MiXCR. The sample has about 220,000 distinct CDR3 sequences; 6.5% are singletons. This same sample was also part of a study on T cells expressing NK-cell markers.

Sequencing was performed on CD8+ T cells sorted from blood. The receptors here all came from a woman under 30 in good health. The CDR3 runs from the conserved cysteine through the conserved F or W. The order of the fields is clone size, V gene, J gene, D gene, CDR3 DNA, CDR3 protein. The D gene is left open where the match is weak. Rows give clone size only sometimes, using once, few, many, or a class for an expanded clone.

.	TRBV6-2/TRBV6-3	TRBJ2-3	.	TGTGCCAGCAAGAAGACTAGCACAGATACGCAGTATTTT	CASKKTSTDTQYF
.	TRBV20-1	TRBJ2-3	TRBD2	TGCAGTGCTCCCCCCCTAGCGGCCTCTAGCACAGATACGCAGTATTTT	CSAPPLAASSTDTQYF
many	TRBV20-1	TRBJ2-7	.	TGCAGTGCTAGAGAGAGTCCCAGATACGAGCAGTACTTC	CSARESPRYEQYF
many	TRBV29-1	TRBJ1-1	.	TGCAGCGTTAAGCCGGGACCGATGAACACTGAAGCTTTCTTT	CSVKPGPMNTEAFF
.	TRBV9	TRBJ2-1	.	TGTGCCAGCAGCCCCGGTGCAGAGCAGTTCTTC	CASSPGAEQFF
.	TRBV7-3	TRBJ2-2	.	TGTGCCAGCAGGGACCTTACCGGGGAGCTGTTTTTT	CASRDLTGELFF
few	TRBV25-1	TRBJ1-4	TRBD1	TGTGCCAGTACCAGGGGGCCGTGGACTAATGAAAAACTGTTTTTT	CASTRGPWTNEKLFF
few	TRBV7-6	TRBJ2-2	.	TGTGCCAGCAGCTTAGCATCCGGGGATCGTACCGGGGAGCTGTTTTTT	CASSLASGDRTGELFF
few	TRBV2	TRBJ1-1	.	TGTGCCAGCAAAACCCTTGAAGCTTTCTTT	CASKTLEAFF
.	TRBV19	TRBJ1-6	.	TGTGCCAGTAGTATTCAGGGTCTGGGTTCACCCCTCCACTTT	CASSIQGLGSPLHF
.	TRBV24-1	TRBJ1-5	.	TGTGCCACCAGAGAAGGTTTCGCCCGACAGCCCCAGCATTTT	CATREGFARQPQHF
.	TRBV7-9	TRBJ2-7	TRBD2	TGTGCCAGCAGCGCTGTCGTTTCTGGGGGGGGCTCCTACGAGCAGTACTTC	CASSAVVSGGGSYEQYF
many	TRBV20-1	TRBJ1-1	.	TGCAGTGCTCCACAGGAGATGAACACTGAAGCTTTCTTT	CSAPQEMNTEAFF
many	TRBV12-3/TRBV12-4	TRBJ1-5	.	TGTGCCAGCAGCCAGGGGATTCAGCCCCAGCATTTT	CASSQGIQPQHF
few	TRBV4-3	TRBJ2-3	TRBD2	TGCGCCAGCAGCCGAACTAGCGGGAGTTTGATAGATACGCAGTATTTT	CASSRTSGSLIDTQYF
.	TRBV12-3/TRBV12-4	TRBJ2-5	.	TGTGCCAGCAGTTATAGGGGGGGGGCCGAAGAGACCCAGTACTTC	CASSYRGGAEETQYF
many	TRBV5-1	TRBJ1-1	.	TGCGCCAGCAGCCCTACCGGGGGGGGCTTAGAAGCTTTCTTT	CASSPTGGGLEAFF
few	TRBV12-3/TRBV12-4	TRBJ1-3	TRBD1	TGTGCCAGCAGACCACAGGGGACTGGAAACACCATATATTTT	CASRPQGTGNTIYF
.	TRBV7-8	TRBJ2-3	.	TGTGCCAGCAGCTTTAGACTAGACGCCGATACGCAGTATTTT	CASSFRLDADTQYF
many	TRBV20-1	TRBJ2-1	TRBD1	TGCAGTGCTAGGGAGGACAGGGGGTACAATGAGCAGTTCTTC	CSAREDRGYNEQFF
few	TRBV5-4	TRBJ2-3	.	TGTGCCAGCAGCTTCTCTAGGGGAACAGATACGCAGTATTTT	CASSFSRGTDTQYF
many	TRBV7-9	TRBJ2-7	TRBD2	TGTGCCAGCAGCTTTAGCGGGAGACAGTACGAGCAGTACTTC	CASSFSGRQYEQYF
many	TRBV7-9	TRBJ1-6	.	TGTGCCAGCAGCTTCGGGGGTTCCAATAATTCACCCCTCCACTTT	CASSFGGSNNSPLHF
many	TRBV7-9	TRBJ2-7	.	TGTGCCAGCAGCCCCAGGGTAGGATACGAGCAGTACTTC	CASSPRVGYEQYF
few	TRBV2	TRBJ2-3	TRBD1	TGTGCCAGCAGTGAAGCGGGACAGATCACAGATACGCAGTATTTT	CASSEAGQITDTQYF
few	TRBV9	TRBJ2-3	.	TGTGCCAGCAGCATCGTAGACAGATACACAGATACGCAGTATTTT	CASSIVDRYTDTQYF
few	TRBV7-6	TRBJ2-2	TRBD1	TGTGCCAGCAGCCTGAAGCAGGGGGAGTACACCGGGGAGCTGTTTTTT	CASSLKQGEYTGELFF
.	TRBV2	TRBJ2-7	.	TGTGCCAGCAGTGAACTTGGGCAGGGACGGTACGAGCAGTACTTC	CASSELGQGRYEQYF
few	TRBV4-3	TRBJ2-1	TRBD2	TGCGCCAGCAGCCAAGATAGCGGGAGGGCCAATGAGCAGTTCTTC	CASSQDSGRANEQFF
.	TRBV6-5	TRBJ2-6	TRBD2	TGTGCCAGCAGTTATTCCGGGAGGTCTGGGGCCAACGTCCTGACTTTC	CASSYSGRSGANVLTF
many	TRBV12-3/TRBV12-4	TRBJ1-2	.	TGTGCCAGCAGTCCCGGTGGGAGCTATGGCTACACCTTC	CASSPGGSYGYTF
.	TRBV7-9	TRBJ2-2	.	TGTGCCAGCTGGTCTCTGTCCGTTCCCGGGGAGCTGTTTTTT	CASWSLSVPGELFF
.	TRBV4-1	TRBJ2-1	.	TGCGCCAGCAGCGAAGGGGCGGCGGCTGAGCAGTTCTTC	CASSEGAAAEQFF
.	TRBV27	TRBJ2-2	.	TGTGCCAGCAGGACCTATCAGGGCGGGGAGCTGTTTTTT	CASRTYQGGELFF
many	TRBV15	TRBJ1-1	.	TGTGCCACCAGCAGAGATGGAATATTGAACACTGAAGCTTTCTTT	CATSRDGILNTEAFF
few	TRBV10-1	TRBJ2-2	.	TGCGCCAGCAGCCCGGGACTCAGGGGGACCGGGGAGCTGTTTTTT	CASSPGLRGTGELFF
.	TRBV5-6	TRBJ2-5	TRBD1	TGTGCCAGCAGCCACGGGACAGGGGTTCAAGAGACCCAGTACTTC	CASSHGTGVQETQYF
.	TRBV12-5	TRBJ2-1	.	TGTGCTAGTGGTTTGGCCCGTTTCGACGACAATGAGCAGTTCTTC	CASGLARFDDNEQFF
few	TRBV13	TRBJ1-4	.	TGTGCCAGCAGCTTAGGCGGGCTGTCTGGCGGAAAACTGTTTTTT	CASSLGGLSGGKLFF
.	TRBV27	TRBJ1-1	TRBD1	TGTGCCACACGACCCAATAGTAGGGGGCCAGCTTTCTTT	CATRPNSRGPAFF
many	TRBV18	TRBJ2-1	TRBD1	TGTGCCAGCTCACTCGGACAGGGCAGTCCCAATGAGCAGTTCTTC	CASSLGQGSPNEQFF